This T cell receptor (beta chain) derives from a study of T cells in Graves' hyperthyroidism and ophthalmopathy (dated by TCRdb to the late 2010s). About the full investigation: Peripheral blood was sampled at the time of initial diagnosis, prior to any treatment. A discovery cohort of approximately 100 patients, about 43 with Graves' ophthalmopathy and about 60 with stable Graves' hyperthyroidism, was used to find distinguishing TCR V-J signatures. Prospective prediction of ophthalmopathy was tested in an independent validation cohort of 18 hyperthyroidism patients and some 17 patients who later progressed to ophthalmopathy. The approximately 100 discovery patients were divided at random into training and test sets in a 7:3 ratio. In addition, the study compared T-cell repertoires in thyroid tissue and in blood from about 6 Graves' hyperthyroidism patients. After sampling, hyperthyroidism patients received methimazole starting at 30 mg daily, and ophthalmopathy patients received high-dose intravenous methylprednisolone. The paper describes TCR Vbeta CDR3 sequencing of 135 peripheral blood samples, made up of around 41 ophthalmopathy patients, over 70 hyperthyroidism patients and 17 progressor patients.

The cysteine opens and the phenylalanine closes a CDR3 of 12 amino acids. Solely the CDR3 DNA is kept, with 36 bases framed from the first base. V is clipped by 5 bases and J by 2 bases, and the sequence between their germline boundaries is 7 bases long. In regard to this clonotype: Its antigen remains unidentified. No base qualities exist here, and no much larger clone lies one base off it.

Moderately to severely active disease, a Clinical Activity Score of at least 3, a NOSPECS grade of at least 4, and a duration under 3 months were present in ophthalmopathy patients. Exclusion was applied to patients with uncontrolled infections, other autoimmune diseases, pregnancy or lactation. Diagnoses relied on clinical symptoms, serum thyroxine and TRAb, thyroid ultrasound and orbital computed tomography. PBMCs were separated from roughly 10 ml of fresh peripheral blood using Ficoll-Paque density gradient centrifugation. Trizol reagent was used to extract total RNA, and RNA quality was then checked on an Agilent 2100 Bioanalyzer. Study-level results and caveats: Most expanded thyroid clonotypes (frequency above 0.001) were also found in blood, which suggests that blood repertoires may mirror thyroid immune responses. No statistical method was used to set the sample size in advance, and investigators knew the group allocation. Ophthalmopathy was separated from stable hyperthyroidism by a 13 V-J signature model, with approximately 85% sensitivity and approximately 81% specificity obtained in cross-validation and 80%/75% obtained in testing. In validation, the model predicted progression to ophthalmopathy a median of about 6 months before onset, with over 60% sensitivity and roughly 72% specificity.

The TCR beta CDR3 regions were amplified from the RNA transcripts. A first-round RT-PCR of the TCR CDR3 used the HTBI primer set with the Qiagen OneStep RT-PCR kit. The libraries were constructed in a second round of multiplex PCR and then size-selected and purified. Libraries were sequenced paired-end with 100 bp reads on an Illumina HiSeq2000. As for the authors' bioinformatics: Raw data were processed with SOAPnuke, discarding reads with adapters, uncalled bases, mean Phred below 15, or no exact constant-primer or identifier match. COPE v1.2.5 was used to merge the high-quality paired reads, and each unique nucleotide sequence was defined as a clonotype. MiTCR v1.1 was used to align clonotypes to the IMGT TRBV, TRBD and TRBJ reference segments. The analysis was restricted to V-J combinations with a frequency above 0.0001, which together covered 99% to 99.2% of the repertoires. A TCS score was defined as the ratio between F50 (clonal expansion) and ExV (chaos), using BLOSUM62-based TCRdist between CDR3 peptides within each V-J. Welch's t-statistics and random forest reduced 514 V-J features to roughly 13, which were used in a naive Bayes classifier (R e1071). TCRdb handled the public reads itself, with Q25 trimming in fastp and clone calling in MiXCR, and kept productive beta chains. Each entry is one CDR3 protein sequence, shown with its most common DNA and genes. These V and J calls rely on TCRdb rather than the paper's analysis. Recorded for this sample are 530,000 or so distinct CDR3 sequences; around 22% of them occurred a single time. Together, the top ten hold approximately 11% of the sample.

Input material: blood. The receptor chain draws on TRBV12-3 or TRBV12-4 and TRBJ2-7; too little of a D gene remains to name it. This receptor was obtained from a woman in her twenties or thirties with Graves' ophthalmopathy. The CDR3 has the sequence CASSVSAYEQYF. The DNA is as follows: TGTGCCAGCAGTGTCTCCGCCTACGAGCAGTACTTC.